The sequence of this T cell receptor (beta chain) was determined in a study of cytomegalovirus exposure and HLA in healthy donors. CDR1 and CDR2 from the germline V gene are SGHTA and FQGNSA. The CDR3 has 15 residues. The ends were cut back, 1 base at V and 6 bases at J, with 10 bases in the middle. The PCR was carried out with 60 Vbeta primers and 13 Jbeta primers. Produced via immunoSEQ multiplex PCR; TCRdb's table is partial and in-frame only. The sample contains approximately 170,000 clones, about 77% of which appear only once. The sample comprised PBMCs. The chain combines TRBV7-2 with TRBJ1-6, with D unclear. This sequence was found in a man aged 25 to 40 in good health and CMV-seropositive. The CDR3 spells CASSLVTGSNSPLHF. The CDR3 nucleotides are TGTGCCAGCAGCTTAGTTACGGGGAGTAATTCACCCCTCCACTTT.